Listed below are T cell receptor beta chains from one sample, sequenced in a study of metastatic and nonmetastatic thyroid tumors. TCRdb re-called the PCR reads through MiXCR. The sample yields about 24,000 clones, more than 15% seen once. The sample comprised blood. These receptors were taken from a male donor with papillary thyroid cancer or a benign thyroid nodule (not recorded which). Some clones in this sample may be carry-over from other donors' samples. Each CDR3 is given with its conserved first and last residue. The D gene is left open where the match is weak. Size tells how often a clone was seen (once, few, many) or the class of an expanded clone, and some rows leave it out.

cdr3_nt cdr3_aa clone_size j_call v_call d_call
TGTGCCAGCAGATTGGACCCCTACGAGCAGTACTTC CASRLDPYEQYF . TRBJ2-7 TRBV5-1 .
TGTGCCAGCAGGCCTACGATGTCCCGGGACACAGATACGCAGTATTTT CASRPTMSRDTDTQYF many TRBJ2-3 TRBV6-1 .
TGTGCCAGCAGCTTCCGAGGTCAAGAGACCCAGTACTTC CASSFRGQETQYF many TRBJ2-5 TRBV9 .
TGTGCCAGCAGTGGGCCACCCTTCACCTACGAGCAGTACTTC CASSGPPFTYEQYF few TRBJ2-7 TRBV2 .
TGTGCCAGTAGTTACTCATGGGAATCTAGCACAGATACGCAGTATTTT CASSYSWESSTDTQYF many TRBJ2-3 TRBV6-6 .
TGTGCCAGCAGTGAATCTGGGTTCGGGACTAATGAAAAACTGTTTTTT CASSESGFGTNEKLFF many TRBJ1-4 TRBV6-1 .
TGCGCCAGCAGCTTGGAAGAAATTGGCTACACCTTC CASSLEEIGYTF many TRBJ1-2 TRBV5-1 .
TGTGCCAGCAGCTTCGCCCTAGCGACAGATACGCAGTATTTT CASSFALATDTQYF many TRBJ2-3 TRBV14 .
TGTGCCAGCAACACCCGGGGTAGCGGGAGATACGAGCAGTACTTC CASNTRGSGRYEQYF . TRBJ2-7 TRBV28 TRBD2
TGTGCCAGTAGTATAGGGCGGGGAAATCAGCCCCAGCATTTT CASSIGRGNQPQHF many TRBJ1-5 TRBV19 .
TGTGCCAGCAGTTACCTAAGCGGGCGGAGACCCTACAATGAGCAGTTCTTC CASSYLSGRRPYNEQFF medium-sized TRBJ2-1 TRBV6-5 .
TGTGCCAGTAGTATACCACTAGCGGGAGGGTACGAGCAGTACTTC CASSIPLAGGYEQYF medium-sized TRBJ2-7 TRBV19 TRBD2
TGTGCCACCTCTACGGGTCAGACAATTAATCAGCCCCAGCATTTT CATSTGQTINQPQHF many TRBJ1-5 TRBV10-3 .
TGTGCCAGCAGTGACGGGCTAGCGGGAGCAGATACGCAGTATTTT CASSDGLAGADTQYF medium-sized TRBJ2-3 TRBV2 TRBD2
TGTGCCAGCTGGGGTTCGGTAAGAGGTGGCTACACCTTC CASWGSVRGGYTF . TRBJ1-2 TRBV28 .
TGTGCCAGAAGTGCGGGACGGATGAACACTGAGGCTTTCTTT CARSAGRMNTEAFF . TRBJ1-1 TRBV27 .
TGTGCCAGCAGCTTAACGGTCGTTGACGGCGGAAATGAAAAACTGTTTTTT CASSLTVVDGGNEKLFF few TRBJ1-4 TRBV7-9 .
TGTGCCAGCATCAGCAGGGGGCTAGGGATGAACACTGAAGCTTTCTTT CASISRGLGMNTEAFF medium-sized TRBJ1-1 TRBV6-1 TRBD1
TGTGCCAGCAGTCCATGGGTGGGAGCAGGGGGAAATCAGCCTCAGCATTTT CASSPWVGAGGNQPQHF many TRBJ1-5 TRBV27 TRBD1
TGTGCCAGCAGTTACCGGGGCAGGGATGGTACTGAAGCTTTCTTT CASSYRGRDGTEAFF . TRBJ1-1 TRBV6-2/TRBV6-3 .
TGTGCCAGCAGCGCACCAAATGGCTACACCTTC CASSAPNGYTF . TRBJ1-2 TRBV9 .